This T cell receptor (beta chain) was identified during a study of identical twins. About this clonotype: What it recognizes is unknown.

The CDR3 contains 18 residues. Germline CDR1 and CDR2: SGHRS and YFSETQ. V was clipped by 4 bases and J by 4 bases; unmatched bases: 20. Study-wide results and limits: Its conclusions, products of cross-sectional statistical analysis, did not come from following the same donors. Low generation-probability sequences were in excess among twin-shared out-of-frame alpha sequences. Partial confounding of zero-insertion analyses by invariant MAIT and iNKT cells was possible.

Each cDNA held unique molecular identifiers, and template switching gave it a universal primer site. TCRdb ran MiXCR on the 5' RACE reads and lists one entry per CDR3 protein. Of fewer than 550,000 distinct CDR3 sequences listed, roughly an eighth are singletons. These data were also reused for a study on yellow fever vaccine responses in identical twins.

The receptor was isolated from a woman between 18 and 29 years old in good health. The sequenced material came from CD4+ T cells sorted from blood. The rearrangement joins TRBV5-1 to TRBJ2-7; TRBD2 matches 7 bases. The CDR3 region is CASSPPRGDLPNLYEQYF. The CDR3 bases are TGCGCCAGCAGCCCCCCTCGGGGGGACCTTCCTAACCTGTACGAGCAGTACTTC. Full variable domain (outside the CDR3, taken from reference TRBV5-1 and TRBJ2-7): KAGVTQTPRYLIKTRGQQVTLSCSPISGHRSVSWYQQTPGQGLQFLFEYFSETQRNKGNFPGRFSGRQFSNSRSEMNVSTLELGDSALYLCASSPPRGDLPNLYEQYFGPGTRLTVT.